Presented here are 16 T cell receptor beta chains from one specimen sequenced in a study of shared clonotypes between healthy human individuals. Assay used: immunoSEQ multiplex PCR; TCRdb lists only in-frame clones, some missing. The sample contains about 1.5 million clones, 95% to 99% of which appear only once. Input material: naive CD4+ T cells sorted from blood. Subset denoted: CD45RA+ positively selected. The source of these receptors is a man aged 25 to 40 in good health.

This clone was detected once. The same CDR3 can be traced to other DNA sequences in this sample. CDR3 residues: CASSIGEGYEQYF. The CDR3 DNA reads TGTGCCAGTAGTATAGGTGAAGGGTACGAGCAGTACTTC. The V call is TRBV19, the J call TRBJ2-7; D remains unclear. V gave up 1 base and J gave up 4 bases, with 8 bases separating them. CDR1 and CDR2 from the germline V gene are LNHDA and SQIVND (reference sequence). This CDR3 has 13 residues.

The rearrangement links TRBV27 to TRBJ2-7; D is uncertain. Trimming left V 0 bases short and J 6 bases short, with 12 bases between. This CDR3 has 14 amino acids. Per the germline V gene, CDR1 is MNHEY and CDR2 is SMNVEV (reference sequence). CDR3 sequence (DNA): TGTGCCAGCAGTTTATCTACTCGGAACGGCGAGCAGTACTTC. Residues: CASSLSTRNGEQYF.

The CDR3: CASSTDRGPGELFF. The CDR3 DNA follows: TGTGCCAGCAGCACGGACAGGGGCCCCGGGGAGCTGTTTTTT. The chain combines TRBV13 with TRBJ2-2; 9 nucleotides line up with TRBD1. J gave up 6 bases and V 5 bases, and 4 bases lay outside the gene matches. The CDR3 runs to 14 residues. The V gene's germline CDR1 is PRHDT and CDR2 FYEKMQ (reference sequence).

V gene TRBV7-8 combines with J gene TRBJ2-5, with TRBD2 matching 14 bases. Germline values: CDR1 SGHVS, CDR2 FQNEAQ. V shed 5 bases, J shed 4 bases, and the junction held 6 bases outside the gene matches. The CDR3 extends over 16 amino acids. The CDR3 sequence is CASSVGTSGSRETQYF. CDR3 coding DNA: TGTGCCAGCAGCGTTGGGACTAGCGGGAGTAGAGAGACCCAGTACTTC.

The chain couples TRBV9 to TRBJ2-2; 9 positions agree with TRBD2. This CDR3 region has 15 residues. Germline V gene sequence: CDR1 SGDLS, CDR2 YYNGEE. J was trimmed by 6 bases and V by 2 bases; bases with no gene match: 5. CDR3 in amino acids: CASSVGGRAAGELFF. Written as DNA, the CDR3 is TGTGCCAGCAGCGTTGGCGGGAGGGCCGCCGGGGAGCTGTTTTTT.

The rearrangement links TRBV28 to TRBJ1-5; D is perhaps TRBD1 (5 bases). With 8 bases removed from V and 1 base from J, the gap between germline ends came to 12 bases. CDR1 MDHEN and CDR2 SYDVKM come from the germline V gene. This CDR3 is built from 14 residues. The CDR3 coding sequence is TGTGCCAGCCTACGCCGGGACAGCAATCAGCCCCAGCATTTT. This gives the protein CASLRRDSNQPQHF.

The gene calls are TRBV5-1 and TRBJ2-5, with D perhaps TRBD1 (6 bases). V shed 6 bases and J shed 3 bases, with 15 bases lying between them. The CDR3 has 14 residues. In germline, CDR1 is SGHRS, CDR2 YFSETQ. This CDR3 is CASNLQGLKETQYF. The CDR3 DNA reads as TGCGCCAGCAACTTACAGGGATTAAAAGAGACCCAGTACTTC.

This sequence joins TRBV5-3 and TRBJ2-3; TRBD2 aligns across 7 bases. TRBV5-3 is recorded as an ORF, its role being uncertain. The CDR3 has 15 residues. V dropped 4 bases and J dropped 8; count of bases not matched to a gene: 13. The CDR3 coding sequence is TGTGCCAGAAGCCGAGCCGGGACTAACCAGCCTACGCAGTATTTT. Translated, it gives CARSRAGTNQPTQYF.

In this sample, this clone turned up once. The rearrangement joins TRBV25-1 to TRBJ2-7; D possibly matches TRBD1 or TRBD2 (6 bases each). Germline V gene sequence: CDR1 MGHDK, CDR2 SYGVNS. Trimming stripped 3 bases from V and 3 bases from J, with 12 bases between. The CDR3 is 14 amino acids. The CDR3 nucleotides read TGTGCCAGCAGTGATAGGGGGGTAAGCTACGAGCAGTACTTC. Its protein is CASSDRGVSYEQYF.

The V call is TRBV7-2, the J call TRBJ1-5; 8 nucleotides agree with TRBD1. The ends lost 1 base at V and 6 bases at J; junction bases unmatched: 5. Germline V gene data show CDR1 as SGHTA and CDR2 as FQGNSA. This CDR3 is 15 amino acids long. The CDR3 protein is CASSLGSGGGQPQHF. The CDR3 region has the DNA TGTGCCAGCAGCTTAGGTTCAGGGGGCGGTCAGCCCCAGCATTTT.

J is TRBJ2-3 and V is TRBV29-1; D unclear. Germline values: CDR1 SQVTM, CDR2 ANQGSEA. This CDR3 comprises 11 residues. Trimming shortened V by 3 bases and J by 4 bases, and 5 bases separated the two germline ends. The CDR3 loop reads CSVERADTQYF. In DNA form, the CDR3 reads TGCAGCGTTGAGCGTGCAGATACGCAGTATTTT.

The rearrangement uses TRBV9 and TRBJ2-3; D unresolved. Germline V gene lookup returns CDR1 SGDLS and CDR2 YYNGEE. V dropped 3 bases and J dropped 0 bases, with 11 bases sitting between them. The CDR3 totals 15 residues. CDR3 amino acids: CASSERVTSTDTQYF. In nucleotides, the CDR3 is TGTGCCAGCAGCGAAAGGGTTACTAGCACAGATACGCAGTATTTT.

The CDR3 DNA reads TGTGCCAGCAGTGAACTAGCGGGAGGGACCAACACCGGGGAGCTGTTTTTT. It is translated as CASSELAGGTNTGELFF. The chain carries TRBV25-1 and TRBJ2-2, with TRBD2 identical over 12 bases. CDR1 is MGHDK and CDR2 is SYGVNS in the germline V gene. The CDR3 extends over 17 amino acids. The J segment lost 2 bases and the V segment lost 2 bases, leaving 3 bases of the junction unmatched. The full variable domain, its missing parts supplied by reference TRBV25-1 and TRBJ2-2, is EADIYQTPRYLVIGTGKKITLECSQTMGHDKMYWYQQDPGMELHLIHYSYGVNSTEKGDLSSESTVSRIRTEHFPLTLESARPSHTSQYLCASSELAGGTNTGELFFGEGSRLTVL.

The chain has TRBV5-4 and TRBJ2-6, with no clear D. The CDR3 consists of 16 residues. Trimming shortened V by 0 bases and J by 1 base, and 8 bases separated the two germline ends. In germline, CDR1 is SGHNT, CDR2 YYREEE (reference sequence). In DNA, the CDR3 is TGTGCCAGCAGCTTGGGACGGGTATCTGGGGCCAACGTCCTGACTTTC. Translating it yields CASSLGRVSGANVLTF.

The DNA for the CDR3 is TGCAGCGTTGCTAACGGCGGGAGGAACAACGAGCAGTACTTC. Protein sequence: CSVANGGRNNEQYF. This chain connects TRBV29-1 to TRBJ2-5, with 8 positions matching TRBD2. The better agreement between TRBJ2-7 and the DNA end casts doubt on the J call. Germline lookup yields CDR1 SQVTM and CDR2 ANQGSEA. The length of the CDR3 is 14 residues.

The J gene is TRBJ1-1, the V gene TRBV29-1; 7 bases are shared with TRBD1. The CDR3 is 13 residues long. V lost 4 bases, J lost 5 bases, and 7 bases stayed unmatched. The germline CDR1 and CDR2 sequences are SQVTM and ANQGSEA. DNA for the CDR3: TGCAGCGTTGTAGAGGGGGCGCGTACTGAAGCTTTCTTT. Its translation is CSVVEGARTEAFF.